This T cell receptor beta chain is drawn from a study of blood T cell repertoires in COVID-19. The CDR3 is 15 residues long. V dropped 0 bases and J dropped 4 bases, with 10 bases sitting between them. Germline assignment: CDR1 ENHRY and CDR2 SYGVKD. Those enrolled, adults aged roughly 18 to 95 years, came from around 25 US areas. Cohort placement rested on clinical history that participants reported themselves. Some clones are missing from TCRdb's copy, which holds only in-frame ones; the method was immunoSEQ multiplex PCR. The sample has 350,000 or so clones; around nine tenths are singletons. Material for sequencing was PBMCs or T cells enriched from blood (not recorded which). The sequence was collected from a woman aged 30 to 39 who had been exposed to COVID-19. The chain is built from TRBV10-3 and TRBJ1-5; D remains ambiguous. CDR3 DNA sequence: TGTGCCATCAGTGAGTCGAAAGTGAGAAATCAGCCCCAGCATTTT. It yields the protein CAISESKVRNQPQHF.